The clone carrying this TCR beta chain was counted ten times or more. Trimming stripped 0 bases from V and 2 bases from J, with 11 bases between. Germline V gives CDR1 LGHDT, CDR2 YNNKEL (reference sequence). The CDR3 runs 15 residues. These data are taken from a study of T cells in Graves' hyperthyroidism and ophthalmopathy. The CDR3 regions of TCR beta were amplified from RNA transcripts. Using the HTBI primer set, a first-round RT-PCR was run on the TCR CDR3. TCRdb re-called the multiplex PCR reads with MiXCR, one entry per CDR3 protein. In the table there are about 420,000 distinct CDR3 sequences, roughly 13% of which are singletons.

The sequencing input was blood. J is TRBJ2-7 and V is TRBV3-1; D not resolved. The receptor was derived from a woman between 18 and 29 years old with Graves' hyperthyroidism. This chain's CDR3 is CASSQDLGSPYEQYF. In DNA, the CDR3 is TGTGCCAGCAGCCAAGATCTTGGCAGTCCCTACGAGCAGTACTTC.